The present entry profiles one T cell receptor beta chain with its context. What it binds is not known. Sequenced by immunoSEQ multiplex PCR; TCRdb stores in-frame clones only, minus some. The sample has approximately 31,000 clones, 70% seen once. V gave up 2 bases and J gave up 7 bases, with 6 bases separating them. Per the germline V gene, CDR1 is MGHDK and CDR2 is SYGVNS. The CDR3 is 12 amino acids. These data originate in a study of vaccination effects on CD4 cells after COVID-19. Background on the study: Each well held about 2 million PBMC cultured with 8.5 to 10 ug/ml peptides and approximately 11 IU/ml IL-2.

At the end of around 11 days of culture, CD4+ T cells were isolated. In the cultures, half the medium was exchanged for IL-2 medium on days 3 and 7. Study-level results: Nearly all vaccine-induced clones in healthy recipients recognized only SARS-CoV-2.

The rearrangement joins TRBV25-1 to TRBJ1-3; the D gene is possibly TRBD1 (6 bases). The material was CD4+ T cells from PBMCs cultured without peptide, obtained before COVID-19 vaccination. The clonotype comes from a human donor who received a COVID-19 vaccine. The CDR3 protein is CASSEQGNTIYF. CDR3 DNA sequence: TGTGCCAGCAGTGAACAGGGGAACACCATATATTTT.